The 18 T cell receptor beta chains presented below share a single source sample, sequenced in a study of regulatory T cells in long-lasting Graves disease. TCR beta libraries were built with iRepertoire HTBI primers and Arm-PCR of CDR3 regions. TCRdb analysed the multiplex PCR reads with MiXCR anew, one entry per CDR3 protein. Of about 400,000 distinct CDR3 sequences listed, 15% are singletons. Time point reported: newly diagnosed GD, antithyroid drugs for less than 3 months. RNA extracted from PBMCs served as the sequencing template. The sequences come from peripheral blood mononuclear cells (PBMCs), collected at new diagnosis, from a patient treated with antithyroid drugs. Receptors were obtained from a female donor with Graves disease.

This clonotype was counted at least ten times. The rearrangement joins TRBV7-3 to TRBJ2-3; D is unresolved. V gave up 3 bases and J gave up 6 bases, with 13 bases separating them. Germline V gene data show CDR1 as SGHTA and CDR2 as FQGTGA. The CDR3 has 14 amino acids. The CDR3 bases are TGTGCCAGCAGCTTGGAGAATCGATTGGATACGCAGTATTTT. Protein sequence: CASSLENRLDTQYF.

In nucleotides, the CDR3 is TGTGCCAGCAGTGAATCGACCCTTACCGGACAGGGGGCCGGTAATTCACCCCTCCACTTT. Translation gives CASSESTLTGQGAGNSPLHF. The V and J genes are TRBV6-1 and TRBJ1-6, with 11 bases lining up with TRBD1. In germline, CDR1 is MNHNS, CDR2 SASEGT. V shed 2 bases, J shed 6 bases, and the junction held 15 bases outside the gene matches. The length of the CDR3 is 20 residues.

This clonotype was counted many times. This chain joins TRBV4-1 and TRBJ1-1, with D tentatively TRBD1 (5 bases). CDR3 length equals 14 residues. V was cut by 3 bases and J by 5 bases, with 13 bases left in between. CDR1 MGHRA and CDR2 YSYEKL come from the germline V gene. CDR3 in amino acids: CASSHQAGKTEAFF. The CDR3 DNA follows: TGCGCCAGCAGCCACCAAGCAGGGAAGACTGAAGCTTTCTTT.

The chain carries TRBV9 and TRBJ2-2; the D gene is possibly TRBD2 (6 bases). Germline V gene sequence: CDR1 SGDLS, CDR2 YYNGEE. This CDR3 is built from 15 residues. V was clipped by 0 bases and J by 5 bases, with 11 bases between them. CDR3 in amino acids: CASSVEGSGTGELFF. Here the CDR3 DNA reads TGTGCCAGCAGCGTAGAGGGTAGCGGAACCGGGGAGCTGTTTTTT.

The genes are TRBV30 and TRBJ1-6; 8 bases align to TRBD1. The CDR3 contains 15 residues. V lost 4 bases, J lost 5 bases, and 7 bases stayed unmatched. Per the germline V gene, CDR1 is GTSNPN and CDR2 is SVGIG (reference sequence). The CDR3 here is CAWTILDRDNSPLHF. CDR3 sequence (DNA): TGTGCCTGGACCATCCTGGACAGGGATAATTCACCCCTCCACTTT.

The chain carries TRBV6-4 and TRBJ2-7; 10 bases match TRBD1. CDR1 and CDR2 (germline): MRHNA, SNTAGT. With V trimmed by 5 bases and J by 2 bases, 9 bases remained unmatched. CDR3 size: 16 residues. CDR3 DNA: TGTGCCAGCAGTTCCCCGGGACAGGGGATCCCCTACGAGCAGTACTTC. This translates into CASSSPGQGIPYEQYF.

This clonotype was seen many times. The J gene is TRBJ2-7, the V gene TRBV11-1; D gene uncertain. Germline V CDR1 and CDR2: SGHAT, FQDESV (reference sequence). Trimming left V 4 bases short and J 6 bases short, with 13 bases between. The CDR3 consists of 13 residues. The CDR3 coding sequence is TGTGCCAGCAGCTCCCCTTGGATGAGCGAGCAGTACTTC. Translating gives CASSSPWMSEQYF.

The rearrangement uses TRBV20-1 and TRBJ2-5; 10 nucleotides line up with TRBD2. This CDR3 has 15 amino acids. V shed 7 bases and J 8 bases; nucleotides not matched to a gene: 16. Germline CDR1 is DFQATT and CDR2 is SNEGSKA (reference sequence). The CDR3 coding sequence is TGCAGTGGAAATAGCGGGAGGCTTTCCAAGAGAACCCAGTACTTC. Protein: CSGNSGRLSKRTQYF.

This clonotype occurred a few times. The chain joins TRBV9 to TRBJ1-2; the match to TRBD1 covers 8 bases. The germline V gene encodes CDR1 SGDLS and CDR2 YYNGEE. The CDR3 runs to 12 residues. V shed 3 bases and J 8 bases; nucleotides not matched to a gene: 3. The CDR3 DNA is TGTGCCAGCAGCGCACAGGGGGGGGGCTACACCTTC. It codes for CASSAQGGGYTF. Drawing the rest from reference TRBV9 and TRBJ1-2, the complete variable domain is DSGVTQTPKHLITATGQRVTLRCSPRSGDLSVYWYQQSLDQGLQFLIQYYNGEERAKGNILERFSAQQFPDLHSELNLSSLELGDSALYFCASSAQGGGYTFGSGTRLTVV.

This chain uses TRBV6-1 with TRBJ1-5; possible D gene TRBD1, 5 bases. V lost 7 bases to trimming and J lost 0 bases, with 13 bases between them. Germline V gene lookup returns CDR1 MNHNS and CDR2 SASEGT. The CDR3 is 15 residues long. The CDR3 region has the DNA TGTGCCAGCACCTCCGGGGGGGTTAGCAATCAGCCCCAGCATTTT. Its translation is CASTSGGVSNQPQHF.

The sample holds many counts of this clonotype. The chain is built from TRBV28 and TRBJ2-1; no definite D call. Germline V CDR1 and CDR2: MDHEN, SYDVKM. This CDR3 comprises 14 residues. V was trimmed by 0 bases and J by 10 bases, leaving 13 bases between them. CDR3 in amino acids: CASSLWPEKSEQFF. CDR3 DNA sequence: TGTGCCAGCAGTTTATGGCCCGAGAAGTCCGAGCAGTTCTTC.

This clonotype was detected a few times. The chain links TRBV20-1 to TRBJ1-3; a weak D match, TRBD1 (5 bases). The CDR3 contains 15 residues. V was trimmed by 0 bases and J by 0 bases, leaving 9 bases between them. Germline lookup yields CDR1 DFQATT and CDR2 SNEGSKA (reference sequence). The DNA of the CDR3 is TGCAGTGCTAGAGATTCGAGGGGCTCTGGAAACACCATATATTTT. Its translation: CSARDSRGSGNTIYF.

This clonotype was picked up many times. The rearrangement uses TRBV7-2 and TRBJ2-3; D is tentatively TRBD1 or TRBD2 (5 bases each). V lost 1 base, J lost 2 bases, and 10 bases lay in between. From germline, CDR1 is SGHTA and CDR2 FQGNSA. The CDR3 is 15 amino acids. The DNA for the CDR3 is TGTGCCAGCAGCTTAGTACGGGGCCCCACAGATACGCAGTATTTT. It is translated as CASSLVRGPTDTQYF.

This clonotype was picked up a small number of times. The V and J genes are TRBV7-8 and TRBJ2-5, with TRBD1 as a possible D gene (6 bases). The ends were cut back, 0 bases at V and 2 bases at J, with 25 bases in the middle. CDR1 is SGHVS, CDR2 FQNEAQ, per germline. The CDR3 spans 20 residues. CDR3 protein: CASSLAMVQGIGLGQETQYF. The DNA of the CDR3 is TGTGCCAGCAGCTTAGCCATGGTCCAGGGGATAGGTTTAGGGCAAGAGACCCAGTACTTC.

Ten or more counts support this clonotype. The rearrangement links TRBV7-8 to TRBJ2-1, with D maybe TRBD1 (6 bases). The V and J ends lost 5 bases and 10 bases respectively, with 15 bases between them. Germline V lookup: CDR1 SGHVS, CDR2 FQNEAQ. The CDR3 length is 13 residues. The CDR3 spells CASSITGIGEQFF. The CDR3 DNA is TGTGCCAGCAGCATTACAGGGATAGGAGAGCAGTTCTTC.

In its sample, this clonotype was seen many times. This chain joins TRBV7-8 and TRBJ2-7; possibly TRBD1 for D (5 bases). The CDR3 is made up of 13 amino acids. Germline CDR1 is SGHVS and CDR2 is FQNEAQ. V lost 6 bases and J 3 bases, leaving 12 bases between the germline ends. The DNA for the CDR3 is TGTGCCAGCAGGGCGGCAGGGTACTACGAGCAGTACTTC. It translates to CASRAAGYYEQYF.

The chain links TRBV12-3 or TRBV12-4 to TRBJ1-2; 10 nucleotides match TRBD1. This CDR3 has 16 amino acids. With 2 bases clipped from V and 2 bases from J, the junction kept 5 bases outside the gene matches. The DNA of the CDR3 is TGTGCCAGCAGTTTACTGGGACAGGGGTACAACTATGGCTACACCTTC. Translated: CASSLLGQGYNYGYTF.

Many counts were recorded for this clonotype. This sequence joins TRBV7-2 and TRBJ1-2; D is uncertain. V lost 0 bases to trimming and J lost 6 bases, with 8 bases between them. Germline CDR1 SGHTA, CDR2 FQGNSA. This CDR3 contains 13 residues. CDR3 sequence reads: CASSLARTDGYTF. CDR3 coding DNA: TGTGCCAGCAGCTTAGCGCGGACGGATGGCTACACCTTC. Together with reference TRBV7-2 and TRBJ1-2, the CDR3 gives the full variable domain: GAGVSQSPSNKVTEKGKDVELRCDPISGHTALYWYRQSLGQGLEFLIYFQGNSAPDKSGLPSDRFSAERTGGSVSTLTIQRTQQEDSAVYLCASSLARTDGYTFGSGTRLTVV.